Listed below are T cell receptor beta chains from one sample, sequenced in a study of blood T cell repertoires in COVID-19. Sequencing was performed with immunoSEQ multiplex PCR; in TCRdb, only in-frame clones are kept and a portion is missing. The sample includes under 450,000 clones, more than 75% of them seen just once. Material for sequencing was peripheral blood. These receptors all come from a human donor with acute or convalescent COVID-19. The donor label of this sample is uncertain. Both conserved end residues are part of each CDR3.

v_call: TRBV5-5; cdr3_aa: CASSLARSLGNTIYF
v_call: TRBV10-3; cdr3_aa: CAISGAGRGGLKAFF
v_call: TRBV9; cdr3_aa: CASSVQSNSPLHF
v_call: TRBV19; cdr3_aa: CASSISGGQGGQPQHF
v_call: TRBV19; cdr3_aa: CASSIRGREVGYTF
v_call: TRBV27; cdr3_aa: CASRPGTGFLFSPLHF
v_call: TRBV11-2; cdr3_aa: CASSTHSTIRHF
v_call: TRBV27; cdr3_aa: CASSRGGNYGYTF
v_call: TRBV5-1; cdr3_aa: CASSLRTSGTNTGELFF
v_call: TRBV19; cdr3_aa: CASSPDRPETQYF
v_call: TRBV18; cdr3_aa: CASSPTRSLGQGTDTQYF
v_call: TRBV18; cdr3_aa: CASSPGGNTIYF
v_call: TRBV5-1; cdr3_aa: CASSLQGAHTEAFF
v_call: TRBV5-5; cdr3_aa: CASSVGWGTQNTEAFF
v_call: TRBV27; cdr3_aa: CASSLQSVDIRKAFF
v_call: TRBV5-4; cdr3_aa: CASSPGQGYGYTF
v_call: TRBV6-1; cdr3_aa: CASSEALPGTGVSLMSNQPQHF
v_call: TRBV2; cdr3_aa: CANRDREAEKLFF
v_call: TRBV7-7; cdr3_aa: CASSSRLASGGDNEQFF
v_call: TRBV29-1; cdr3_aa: CSVERIGVQGTGYTF
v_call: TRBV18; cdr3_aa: CASSSKNITSGTRGTQYF
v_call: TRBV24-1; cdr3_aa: CATSDGGTADTQYF
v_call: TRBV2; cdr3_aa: CASSRQGYTEAFF
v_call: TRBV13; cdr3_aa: CASSLAGGSLRNTIYF
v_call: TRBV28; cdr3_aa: CASSWDSYYGYTF
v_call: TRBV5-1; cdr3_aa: CASSQQGIGETQYF
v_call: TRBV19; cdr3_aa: CASRPTGDLTPQHF
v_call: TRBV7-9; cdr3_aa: CASSSFGGPAYEQYF
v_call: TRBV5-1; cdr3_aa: CASSHSRGPGGSETQYF
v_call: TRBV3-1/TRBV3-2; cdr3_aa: CASRTDRGIGELFF
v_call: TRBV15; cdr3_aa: CATSRDRTGGFYGYTF
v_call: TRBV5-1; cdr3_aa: CASSGGASGSSYNEQFF
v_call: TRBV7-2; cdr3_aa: CASSPRQGWEETQYF
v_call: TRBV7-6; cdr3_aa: CASSVDAGYSGNTIYF
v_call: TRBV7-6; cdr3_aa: CASSLAQDSSNSPLHF
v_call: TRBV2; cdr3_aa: CASCEQGEVQPQHF
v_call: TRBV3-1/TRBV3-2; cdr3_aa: CASSRGQLNTEAFF
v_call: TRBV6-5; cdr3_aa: CASSPQGSGNTIYF
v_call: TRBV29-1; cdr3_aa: CSVVGWGANYGYTF
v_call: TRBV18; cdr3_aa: CASSQQGTETQYF
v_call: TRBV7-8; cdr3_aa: CASSLVALSYNEQFF
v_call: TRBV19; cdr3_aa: CASRGERGRRLYTEAFF
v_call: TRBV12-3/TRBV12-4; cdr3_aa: CASSLSKETFF
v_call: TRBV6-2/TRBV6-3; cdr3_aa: CASSYSPSGSPRSYNEQFF
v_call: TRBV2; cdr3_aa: CASGTGVNSPLHF
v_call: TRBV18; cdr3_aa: CASSPTTVSSYEQYF
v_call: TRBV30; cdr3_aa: CAWMGTGGNGYTF
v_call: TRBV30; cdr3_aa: CAWSVFSSGPLHF
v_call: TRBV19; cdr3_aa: CASSLRLVPNEQFF
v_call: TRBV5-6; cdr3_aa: CASSFRGGYNEQFF
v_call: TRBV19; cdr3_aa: CASSTGLGYEQYF
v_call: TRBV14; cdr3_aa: CASSQTSRSSDTQYF
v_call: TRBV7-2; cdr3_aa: CASSLAGTSGSHEQFF